This T cell receptor beta chain was identified during a study of identical twins. Whole-study findings and limits: Twin pairs' shared out-of-frame alpha sequences were enriched in low generation probability.

Template switching, a step in the protocol, added a universal primer site, and cDNA carried unique molecular identifiers. TCRdb independently ran MiXCR on the 5' RACE reads; one entry per CDR3 protein. Of hundreds of thousands of distinct CDR3 sequences listed, over 9% are singletons. The table lists this clonotype with a few counts. The antigen remains unidentified. This sample also belongs to another study, concerning yellow fever vaccine responses in identical twins.

The TCR was taken from a woman between 18 and 30 years old in good health. The sample taken for sequencing was PBMCs.

The CDR3 nucleotides are TGTGCCAGCCGATGGGGGGGCCACTACGAGCAGTACTTC. Translated: CASRWGGHYEQYF. The chain recombines TRBV28 with TRBJ2-7; tentatively, D is TRBD2 (7 bases). Trimming cost V 8 bases and J 3 bases, with 14 bases left between them. Germline assignment: CDR1 MDHEN and CDR2 SYDVKM. The CDR3 runs 13 residues.